These T cell receptor beta chains were read from a single sample in a study of T cell changes during pregnancy in multiple sclerosis. The assay was immunoSEQ multiplex PCR, and TCRdb's table has in-frame clones only and misses some. The sample records roughly 49,000 clones, around 95% being singletons. Material: CD8+ T cells from peripheral blood mononuclear cells, obtained after pregnancy. The receptors here all came from a female donor with multiple sclerosis, enrolled in a pregnancy study. CDR3s include the opening cysteine and the closing phenylalanine or tryptophan. Each record gives: V gene, clone size, J gene, D gene, CDR3 protein, CDR3 DNA. D genes are given only for firm matches. Size values are once, few and many counts, or a class for expanded clones, and some rows have none.

v_call: TRBV13
clone_size: medium-sized
j_call: TRBJ2-1
d_call: TRBD1
cdr3_aa: CASSSDRDDNEQFF
cdr3_nt: TGTGCCAGCAGCTCAGACAGGGACGACAATGAGCAGTTCTTC

v_call: TRBV29-1
clone_size: .
j_call: TRBJ2-7
d_call: TRBD2
cdr3_aa: CSVVPVGGPIKDEQYF
cdr3_nt: TGCAGCGTTGTTCCTGTGGGAGGGCCCATCAAGGACGAGCAGTACTTC

v_call: TRBV11-1
clone_size: .
j_call: TRBJ2-3
d_call: .
cdr3_aa: CASSLSVSTDTQYF
cdr3_nt: TGTGCCAGCAGCTTATCCGTAAGCACAGATACGCAGTATTTT

v_call: TRBV27
clone_size: .
j_call: TRBJ2-1
d_call: TRBD2
cdr3_aa: CASRLAGVFHEQFF
cdr3_nt: TGTGCCAGCAGGCTAGCGGGAGTTTTCCATGAGCAGTTCTTC

v_call: TRBV9
clone_size: .
j_call: TRBJ1-1
d_call: TRBD1
cdr3_aa: CASSVTGTENTEAFF
cdr3_nt: TGTGCCAGCAGCGTGACCGGGACAGAGAACACTGAAGCTTTCTTT

v_call: TRBV6-4
clone_size: .
j_call: TRBJ2-3
d_call: .
cdr3_aa: CASSPGLTTDTQYF
cdr3_nt: TGTGCCAGCAGTCCGGGACTCACCACAGATACGCAGTATTTT

v_call: TRBV11-2
clone_size: .
j_call: TRBJ1-1
d_call: .
cdr3_aa: CASSLGPGSGTEAFF
cdr3_nt: TGTGCCAGCAGCTTAGGGCCGGGTTCGGGCACTGAAGCTTTCTTT

v_call: TRBV27
clone_size: .
j_call: TRBJ2-7
d_call: .
cdr3_aa: CASSLSQGLGFYEQYF
cdr3_nt: TGTGCCAGCAGTTTATCGCAGGGACTGGGTTTCTACGAGCAGTACTTC

v_call: TRBV5-5
clone_size: .
j_call: TRBJ1-1
d_call: .
cdr3_aa: CASSYGIDNRVKAFF
cdr3_nt: TGTGCCAGCAGCTATGGCATAGACAACAGGGTGAAAGCTTTCTTT

v_call: TRBV27
clone_size: once
j_call: TRBJ1-6
d_call: TRBD1
cdr3_aa: CASSLGQGGSPLHF
cdr3_nt: TGTGCCAGCAGTTTGGGACAGGGAGGCTCACCCCTCCACTTT

v_call: TRBV4-2
clone_size: once
j_call: TRBJ2-3
d_call: TRBD2
cdr3_aa: CASSGRLERGGDTQYF
cdr3_nt: TGTGCCAGCAGCGGACGTCTTGAGCGGGGGGGGGATACGCAGTATTTT

v_call: TRBV6-1
clone_size: .
j_call: TRBJ2-5
d_call: TRBD1
cdr3_aa: CASRGRGLGETQYF
cdr3_nt: TGTGCCAGCAGGGGAAGGGGGCTGGGAGAGACCCAGTACTTC

v_call: TRBV11-2
clone_size: .
j_call: TRBJ2-1
d_call: .
cdr3_aa: CASSLSPGDTYNEQFF
cdr3_nt: TGTGCCAGCAGCTTATCCCCAGGGGACACCTACAATGAGCAGTTCTTC

v_call: TRBV4-1
clone_size: once
j_call: TRBJ2-1
d_call: TRBD1
cdr3_aa: CASSQGTGWQFF
cdr3_nt: TGCGCCAGCAGCCAAGGGACAGGGTGGCAGTTCTTC

v_call: TRBV4-2
clone_size: .
j_call: TRBJ2-7
d_call: .
cdr3_aa: CASSQGQGSSYEQYF
cdr3_nt: TGTGCCAGCAGCCAAGGTCAGGGGAGCTCCTACGAGCAGTACTTC

v_call: TRBV7-4
clone_size: once
j_call: TRBJ2-7
d_call: TRBD1
cdr3_aa: CASSLTGFYEQYF
cdr3_nt: TGTGCCAGCAGCTTGACAGGGTTTTACGAGCAGTACTTC

v_call: TRBV27
clone_size: .
j_call: TRBJ1-1
d_call: .
cdr3_aa: CASSGEGTEAFF
cdr3_nt: TGTGCCAGCAGTGGGGAGGGCACTGAAGCTTTCTTT

v_call: TRBV27
clone_size: .
j_call: TRBJ1-1
d_call: .
cdr3_aa: CASSLTENTEAFF
cdr3_nt: TGTGCCAGCAGTTTAACAGAGAATACTGAAGCTTTCTTT

v_call: TRBV7-9
clone_size: .
j_call: TRBJ2-7
d_call: TRBD1
cdr3_aa: CASSSRDREAYEQYF
cdr3_nt: TGTGCCAGCAGCTCCAGGGACAGGGAGGCCTACGAGCAGTACTTC

v_call: TRBV10-1
clone_size: .
j_call: TRBJ2-6
d_call: .
cdr3_aa: CASSALTPGANVLTF
cdr3_nt: TGCGCCAGCAGTGCCCTAACGCCTGGGGCCAACGTCCTGACTTTC

v_call: TRBV15
clone_size: .
j_call: TRBJ2-5
d_call: .
cdr3_aa: CATSRAAWALEETQYF
cdr3_nt: TGTGCCACCAGCAGAGCGGCATGGGCCCTTGAAGAGACCCAGTACTTC

v_call: TRBV7-6
clone_size: .
j_call: TRBJ2-3
d_call: TRBD1
cdr3_aa: CASTEGQGLDTQYF
cdr3_nt: TGTGCCAGCACCGAAGGACAGGGGTTAGATACGCAGTATTTT

v_call: TRBV7-2
clone_size: .
j_call: TRBJ2-2
d_call: TRBD1
cdr3_aa: CASRRTGQGRRTGELFF
cdr3_nt: TGTGCCAGCAGAAGAACAGGACAGGGTAGAAGAACCGGGGAGCTGTTTTTT

v_call: TRBV11-2
clone_size: .
j_call: TRBJ1-1
d_call: .
cdr3_aa: CASSHGRGLANTEAFF
cdr3_nt: TGTGCCAGCAGCCACGGAAGGGGTTTAGCTAACACTGAAGCTTTCTTT

v_call: TRBV4-3
clone_size: .
j_call: TRBJ2-6
d_call: .
cdr3_aa: CASSQERIVGANVLTF
cdr3_nt: TGCGCCAGCAGCCAAGAGCGGATCGTCGGGGCCAACGTCCTGACTTTC